The entry below gives a single T cell receptor beta chain sequence along with its context. Its cognate antigen is unknown. CDR1 is SGHVS and CDR2 is FQNEAQ in the germline V gene. The CDR3 has 15 residues. Trimming took off 4 bases at V and 2 bases at J, with 9 bases between the two ends. The sample comes from a study of T cell responses to AZD1222 COVID-19 vaccine. Points from the study as a whole: Targeting of unmutated variant regions was reportedly seen in nearly half of spike-specific TCRs. The donor group comprised mostly white British people and more females; the analysis possibly underestimated clonal diversity. AZD1222 recipients seropositive at baseline numbered only 5 or 6. The span of vaccine-associated CD4 TCRs extended across spike, with dominance at 160-218 and 743-854.

The data were produced by immunoSEQ multiplex PCR, yet TCRdb's version contains in-frame clones alone and is incomplete. The sample records tens of thousands of clones, approximately 86% being singletons. The receptor was isolated from an adult who received the AZD1222 COVID-19 vaccine. The chain is built from TRBV7-8 and TRBJ2-6; tentatively, D is TRBD1 (6 bases). The sample was peripheral blood, taken 28 days after the second AZD1222 dose. The CDR3 reads CASSYRVAGANVLTF. DNA for the CDR3: TGTGCCAGCAGCTACAGGGTGGCTGGGGCCAACGTCCTGACTTTC.